The T cell receptor beta chain described here comes from a study of blood T cell repertoires in COVID-19. On the study more broadly: Specimens from acute and convalescent COVID-19 originated in the United States, Italy and Spain. T cells, B-cell-depleted T cells, or PBMCs provided the cDNA or gDNA that served as material.

This clone has only one observation. Source study methods: Estimated nucleated cell counts came from reference gene primer amplification. Produced via immunoSEQ multiplex PCR; TCRdb's table is partial and in-frame only. From that table come the V and J calls and clone size; the DNA was used to work out D and trimming. The data hold over 200,000 clones, with around 90% observed a single time. The TCR comes from a woman aged 18-29 years who had recovered from COVID-19. Sequencing input: peripheral blood.

CDR3 in amino acids: CASSQDLGQGGYEQYF. The CDR3 DNA reads as TGCGCCAGCAGCCAAGATTTAGGACAGGGGGGCTACGAGCAGTACTTC. V and J are TRBV4-1 and TRBJ2-7, with 10 bases identical to TRBD1. The CDR3 runs 16 residues. Germline lookup yields CDR1 MGHRA and CDR2 YSYEKL. The junction had 5 bases not matched to a gene; V was cut back by 0 bases and J by 3 bases.